A single sample is the source of the 5 T cell receptor beta chains below, sequenced in a study of shared T cell receptors in the human thymus. This table comes from immunoSEQ multiplex PCR, and its TCRdb copy is limited to in-frame clones, with some not included. The table lists approximately 580,000 clones, 75% to 80% of them singletons. The same specimen was also included in a second study, on human thymus T cells.

The sample was thymocytes. The receptors here all came from a boy under two years old with a congenital heart defect.

V gene TRBV6-4 combines with J gene TRBJ1-2; D unresolved. CDR1 and CDR2 (germline): MRHNA, SNTAGT. The V end was cut by 4 bases, the J end by 10 bases, with 13 bases between. This CDR3 contains 12 residues. The CDR3 region has the DNA TGTGCCAGCAGTGGGGCTCCGTCGGACTACACCTTC. Translation gives CASSGAPSDYTF.

The chain links TRBV5-6 to TRBJ1-4; 7 positions agree with TRBD1. Germline assignment: CDR1 SGHDT and CDR2 YYEEEE. This CDR3 spans 15 amino acids. Trimming removed 4 bases from V and 3 bases from J; junction bases left unmatched: 6. CDR3 protein: CASSGKGAANEKLFF. CDR3 DNA sequence: TGTGCCAGCAGCGGAAAGGGGGCAGCTAATGAAAAACTGTTTTTT.

This chain connects TRBV10-3 to TRBJ2-1, with 8 bases matching TRBD2. V was pared by 6 bases and J by 4 bases, with 8 bases of the junction left unmatched. This CDR3 comprises 15 residues. Germline V lookup: CDR1 ENHRY, CDR2 SYGVKD. The DNA of the CDR3 is TGTGCCATCAGGAGTACGGGGGGGAAATACAATGAGCAGTTCTTC. This encodes CAIRSTGGKYNEQFF.

The CDR3 DNA follows: TGTGCCAGCAGCTTTCAAGACAGGAACACCGGGGAGCTGTTTTTT. Protein: CASSFQDRNTGELFF. The chain combines TRBV11-2 with TRBJ2-2, with D perhaps matching TRBD1 (5 bases). V shed 3 bases and J shed 1 base, with 9 bases lying between them. Per germline, CDR1 SGHAT and CDR2 FQNNGV. There are 15 residues in the CDR3.

The chain recombines TRBV27 with TRBJ2-3, with D maybe TRBD1 (6 bases). CDR1 MNHEY and CDR2 SMNVEV come from the germline V gene (reference sequence). The CDR3 covers 16 residues. With 5 bases removed from V and 3 bases from J, the gap between germline ends came to 18 bases. CDR3 DNA: TGTGCCAGCAGTAACCGGGACAACCCGTCTACAGATACGCAGTATTTT. This gives the protein CASSNRDNPSTDTQYF.